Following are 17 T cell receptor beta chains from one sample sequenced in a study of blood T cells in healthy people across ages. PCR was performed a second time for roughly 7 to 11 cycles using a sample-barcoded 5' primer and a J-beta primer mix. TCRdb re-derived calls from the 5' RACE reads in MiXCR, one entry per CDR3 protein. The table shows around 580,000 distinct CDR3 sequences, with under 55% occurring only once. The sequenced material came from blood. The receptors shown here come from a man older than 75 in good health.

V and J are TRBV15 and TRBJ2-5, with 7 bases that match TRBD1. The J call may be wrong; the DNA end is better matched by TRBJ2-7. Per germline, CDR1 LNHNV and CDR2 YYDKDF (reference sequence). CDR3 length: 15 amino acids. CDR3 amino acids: CATSRETGQHYEQYF. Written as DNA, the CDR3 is TGTGCCACCAGCAGAGAAACGGGACAGCACTACGAGCAGTACTTC.

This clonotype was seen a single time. In DNA, the CDR3 is TGCGCCAGCAGCCAAGATAGGAGCGGGGACCCATACAATGAGCAGTTCTTC. It translates to CASSQDRSGDPYNEQFF. The chain couples TRBV4-1 to TRBJ2-1; 7 nucleotides agree with TRBD2. J lost 4 bases, V lost 0 bases, and 9 bases had no gene match. The germline V gene has CDR1 MGHRA and CDR2 YSYEKL. CDR3 length: 17 amino acids.

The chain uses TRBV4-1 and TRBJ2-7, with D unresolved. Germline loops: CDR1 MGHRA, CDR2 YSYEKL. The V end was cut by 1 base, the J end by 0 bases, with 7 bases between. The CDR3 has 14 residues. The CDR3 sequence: CASSQVTSSYEQYF. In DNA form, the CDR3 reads TGCGCCAGCAGCCAAGTTACCAGCTCCTACGAGCAGTACTTC.

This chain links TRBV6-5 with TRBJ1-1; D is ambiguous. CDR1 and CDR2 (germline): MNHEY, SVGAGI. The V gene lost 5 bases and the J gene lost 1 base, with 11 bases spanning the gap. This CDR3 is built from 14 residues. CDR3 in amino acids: CASSPYIQNTEAFF. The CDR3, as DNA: TGTGCCAGCAGTCCCTACATACAGAACACTGAAGCTTTCTTT.

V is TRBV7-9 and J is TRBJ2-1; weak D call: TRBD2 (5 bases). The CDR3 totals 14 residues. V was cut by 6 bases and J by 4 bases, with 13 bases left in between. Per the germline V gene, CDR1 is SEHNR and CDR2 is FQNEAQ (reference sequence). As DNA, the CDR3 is TGTGCCAGCAGACAGACTGGCGGGTACAATGAGCAGTTCTTC. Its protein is CASRQTGGYNEQFF.

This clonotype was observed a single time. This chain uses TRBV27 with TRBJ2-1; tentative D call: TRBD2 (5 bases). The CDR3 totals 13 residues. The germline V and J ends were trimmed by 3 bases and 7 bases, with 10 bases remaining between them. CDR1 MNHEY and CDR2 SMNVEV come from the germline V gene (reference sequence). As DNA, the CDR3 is TGTGCCAGCAGTTTCAGCGGTCCGAATGAGCAGTTCTTC. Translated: CASSFSGPNEQFF.

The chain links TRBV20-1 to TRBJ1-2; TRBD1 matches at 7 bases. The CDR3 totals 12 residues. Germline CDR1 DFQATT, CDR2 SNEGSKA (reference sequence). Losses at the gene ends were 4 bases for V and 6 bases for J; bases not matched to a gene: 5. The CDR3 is CSANPTGNGYTF. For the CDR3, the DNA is TGCAGTGCTAACCCGACAGGGAATGGCTACACCTTC.

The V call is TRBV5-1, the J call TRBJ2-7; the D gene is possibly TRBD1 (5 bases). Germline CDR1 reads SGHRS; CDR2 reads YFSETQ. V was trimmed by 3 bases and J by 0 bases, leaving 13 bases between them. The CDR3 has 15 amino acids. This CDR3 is CASSSSGQNSYEQYF. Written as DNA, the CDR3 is TGCGCCAGCAGCTCCTCAGGACAAAACTCCTACGAGCAGTACTTC. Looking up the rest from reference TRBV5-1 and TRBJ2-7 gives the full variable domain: KAGVTQTPRYLIKTRGQQVTLSCSPISGHRSVSWYQQTPGQGLQFLFEYFSETQRNKGNFPGRFSGRQFSNSRSEMNVSTLELGDSALYLCASSSSGQNSYEQYFGPGTRLTVT.

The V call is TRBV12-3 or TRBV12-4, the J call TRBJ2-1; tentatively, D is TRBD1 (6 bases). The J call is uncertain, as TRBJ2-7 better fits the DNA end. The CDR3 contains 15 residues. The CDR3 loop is CASSLEQGLVNEQYF. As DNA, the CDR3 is TGTGCCAGCAGTTTAGAACAGGGATTGGTCAACGAGCAGTACTTC.

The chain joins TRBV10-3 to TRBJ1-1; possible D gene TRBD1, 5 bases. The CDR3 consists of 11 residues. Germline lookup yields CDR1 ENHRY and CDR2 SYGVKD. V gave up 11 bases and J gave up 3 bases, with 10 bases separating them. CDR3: CASQDYTEAFF. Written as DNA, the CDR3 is TGTGCCTCACAGGATTACACTGAAGCTTTCTTT.

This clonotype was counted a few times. CDR3 nucleotides: TGTGCCAGCAGCCAAGCCCGGACTAGCGGGCGATACAATGAGCAGTTCTTC. Translated: CASSQARTSGRYNEQFF. The chain has TRBV4-2 and TRBJ2-1; 11 nucleotides agree with TRBD2. Germline values: CDR1 LGHNA, CDR2 YNFKEQ. V was clipped by 1 base and J by 4 bases; unmatched bases: 6. This CDR3 is built from 17 residues.

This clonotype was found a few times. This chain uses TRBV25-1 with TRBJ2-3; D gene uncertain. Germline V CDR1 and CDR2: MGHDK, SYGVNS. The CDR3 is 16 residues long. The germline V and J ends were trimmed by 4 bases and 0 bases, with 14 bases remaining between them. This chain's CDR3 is CASSVNTAASTDTQYF. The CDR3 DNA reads TGTGCCAGCAGTGTAAACACGGCCGCTAGCACAGATACGCAGTATTTT.

The CDR3 is CASSGRDYQETQYF. Written as DNA, the CDR3 is TGTGCCAGCAGTGGCCGGGACTACCAAGAGACCCAGTACTTC. The chain recombines TRBV25-1 with TRBJ2-5; tentative D call: TRBD2 (6 bases). Trimming pared 4 bases from V and 0 bases from J, leaving 9 bases between. Germline loops: CDR1 MGHDK, CDR2 SYGVNS. The CDR3 is 14 residues long.

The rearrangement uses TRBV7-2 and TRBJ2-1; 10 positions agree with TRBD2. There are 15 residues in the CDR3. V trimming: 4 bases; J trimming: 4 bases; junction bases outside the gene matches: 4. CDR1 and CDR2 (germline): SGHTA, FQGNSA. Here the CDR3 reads CASSSLAGEYNEQFF. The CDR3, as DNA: TGTGCCAGCAGCTCGCTAGCGGGGGAGTACAATGAGCAGTTCTTC.

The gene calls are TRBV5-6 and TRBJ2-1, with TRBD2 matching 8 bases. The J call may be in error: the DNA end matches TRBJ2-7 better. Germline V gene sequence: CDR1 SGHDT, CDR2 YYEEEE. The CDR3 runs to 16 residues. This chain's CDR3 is CASSLFEAGAVNEQYF. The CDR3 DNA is TGTGCCAGCAGCTTGTTTGAAGCGGGAGCGGTCAATGAGCAGTACTTC.

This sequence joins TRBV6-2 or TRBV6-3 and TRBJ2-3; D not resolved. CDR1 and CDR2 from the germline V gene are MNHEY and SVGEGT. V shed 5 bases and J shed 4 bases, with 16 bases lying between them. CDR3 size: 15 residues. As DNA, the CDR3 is TGTGCCAGCAGTCCGTCGAGGATGGGGTCAGATACGCAGTATTTT. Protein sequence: CASSPSRMGSDTQYF.

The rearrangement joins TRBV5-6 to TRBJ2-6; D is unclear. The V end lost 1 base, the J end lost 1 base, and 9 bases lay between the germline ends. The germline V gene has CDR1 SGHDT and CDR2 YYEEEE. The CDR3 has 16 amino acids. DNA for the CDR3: TGTGCCAGCAGCTTGTTACCGCGGTCTGGGGCCAACGTCCTGACTTTC. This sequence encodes CASSLLPRSGANVLTF.